The next 14 T cell receptor beta chains were all read from a single sample in a study of metastatic and nonmetastatic thyroid tumors. The entire patient cohort was treatment-naive prior to thyroid surgery. MiXCR reprocessed the PCR reads for TCRdb. Found here are approximately 90,000 clones, 8% to 9.5% of them singletons; the top ten hold 8.8%. Material: blood. The receptors shown here come from a female donor with papillary thyroid cancer or a benign thyroid nodule (not recorded which). Some clones in this sample may be carry-over from other donors' samples.

The chain has TRBV19 and TRBJ2-7; perhaps TRBD1 as D (6 bases). The CDR3 has 16 amino acids. Trimming cost V 1 base and J 2 bases, with 15 bases left between them. The germline CDR1 and CDR2 sequences are LNHDA and SQIVND (reference sequence). CDR3 in DNA: TGTGCCAGTAGTATAGGGGGGACACTAAAGACCTACGAGCAGTACTTC. Protein: CASSIGGTLKTYEQYF.

The sample holds many counts of this clone. The rearrangement uses TRBV20-1 and TRBJ1-2; tentative D call: TRBD1 (5 bases). The V end lost 0 bases, the J end lost 2 bases, and 22 bases lay between the germline ends. The CDR3 is 18 residues long. The germline V gene has CDR1 DFQATT and CDR2 SNEGSKA (reference sequence). CDR3 residues: CSARDMGQGRRANYGYTF. The CDR3 nucleotides read TGCAGTGCTAGAGATATGGGGCAGGGAAGGAGGGCCAACTATGGCTACACCTTC.

At least ten counts were recorded for this clone. This chain uses TRBV5-1 with TRBJ1-1, with 7 bases identical to TRBD1. The CDR3 covers 15 residues. Germline-derived CDR1 and CDR2 are SGHRS and YFSETQ. Trimming cost V 3 bases and J 4 bases; bases outside gene matches: 9. DNA for the CDR3: TGCGCCAGCAGCTCTCAACAGGGGCTTGGCACTGAAGCTTTCTTT. Its protein is CASSSQQGLGTEAFF.

The table lists this clone with many counts. The genes are TRBV13 and TRBJ2-2, with D tentatively TRBD2 (5 bases). This CDR3 contains 15 residues. Between the trimmed V and J ends, which lost 0 bases and 4 bases, there was a span of 9 bases. Germline CDR1 reads PRHDT; CDR2 reads FYEKMQ (reference sequence). The CDR3: CASSLGAGGTGELFF. CDR3 coding DNA: TGTGCCAGCAGCTTAGGTGCAGGAGGCACCGGGGAGCTGTTTTTT.

In its sample, this clone was seen many times. The V gene is TRBV20-1, the J gene TRBJ1-5; unclear D gene. V was cut by 3 bases and J by 6 bases, with 15 bases left in between. Germline V CDR1 and CDR2: DFQATT, SNEGSKA (reference sequence). This CDR3 has 14 residues. The CDR3, as DNA: TGCAGTGCTAGTGTGGGAACGAAGGGTCAGCCCCAGCATTTT. Protein sequence: CSASVGTKGQPQHF.

This clone was seen repeatedly, ten times or more. The genes are TRBV11-2 and TRBJ2-5; 9 nucleotides agree with TRBD2. The CDR3 is made up of 16 amino acids. CDR1 is SGHAT, CDR2 FQNNGV, per germline. The junction had 10 bases not matched to a gene; V was cut back by 4 bases and J by 4 bases. CDR3 nucleotides: TGTGCCAGCAGCTCCCGAGCAGCGGGGGGAGGAGAGACCCAGTACTTC. Its translation is CASSSRAAGGGETQYF. Based on the CDR3 plus reference TRBV11-2 and TRBJ2-5, the full variable domain is EAGVAQSPRYKIIEKRQSVAFWCNPISGHATLYWYQQILGQGPKLLIQFQNNGVVDDSQLPKDRFSAERLKGVDSTLKIQPAKLEDSAVYLCASSSRAAGGGETQYFGPGTRLLVL.

This clone was detected ten times or more. This sequence joins TRBV19 and TRBJ2-4; 14 nucleotides match TRBD2. Looked up from germline, CDR1 is LNHDA and CDR2 is SQIVND (reference sequence). CDR3 length: 17 amino acids. Germline trimming cut 5 bases from V and 6 bases from J; bases unmatched to any gene: 9. The CDR3 region has the DNA TGTGCCAGTAGTCTCGCGACTAGCGGGGGGGCTGGAAACATTCAGTACTTC. It codes for CASSLATSGGAGNIQYF.

In this sample, this clone turned up a few times. This chain uses TRBV11-1 with TRBJ2-4; 10 bases match TRBD1. This CDR3 has 18 residues. J was trimmed by 0 bases and V by 1 base; bases with no gene match: 6. CDR1 is SGHAT and CDR2 is FQDESV in the germline V gene (reference sequence). The CDR3 is CASSLGWGQGIAKNIQYF. CDR3 sequence (DNA): TGTGCCAGCAGCTTAGGTTGGGGACAGGGGATAGCCAAAAACATTCAGTACTTC.

This clone was recorded at least ten times. The J gene is TRBJ1-2, the V gene TRBV6-1; unclear D gene. The CDR3 spans 12 residues. Germline-derived CDR1 and CDR2 are MNHNS and SASEGT. The germline V and J ends were trimmed by 5 bases and 3 bases, with 7 bases remaining between them. The CDR3 loop is CASSTGHYGYTF. In DNA, the CDR3 is TGTGCCAGCAGTACCGGACACTATGGCTACACCTTC.

This clone was picked up many times. The V gene is TRBV19, the J gene TRBJ2-2; the match to TRBD1 covers 9 bases. Unmatched junction bases numbered 9, after V lost 7 bases and J lost 6 bases. This CDR3 comprises 15 residues. Looked up from germline, CDR1 is LNHDA and CDR2 is SQIVND (reference sequence). The CDR3 DNA sequence: TGTGCCAGTAAACCGGGACAGGGTAGACCCGGGGAGCTGTTTTTT. Its translation is CASKPGQGRPGELFF.

This clone was detected many times. The chain is built from TRBV20-1 and TRBJ2-5; the D gene is possibly TRBD2 (6 bases). V gave up 6 bases and J gave up 1 base, with 18 bases separating them. Germline CDR1 and CDR2: DFQATT and SNEGSKA (reference sequence). The CDR3 contains 15 residues. CDR3 DNA: TGCAGTGCCCCTAGCGCCAACGGGGCCCAAGAGACCCAGTACTTC. Amino acids: CSAPSANGAQETQYF.

This clone was seen at least ten times. This sequence joins TRBV2 and TRBJ2-3, with D unresolved. V was clipped by 2 bases and J by 2 bases, with 8 bases between them. CDR3 size: 14 residues. Per germline, CDR1 SNHLY and CDR2 FYNNEI. CDR3 nucleotide sequence: TGTGCCAGCAGTGAATGGGCAAACACAGATACGCAGTATTTT. This codes for CASSEWANTDTQYF. The full variable domain, with the rest looked up from reference TRBV2 and TRBJ2-3, is EPEVTQTPSHQVTQMGQEVILRCVPISNHLYFYWYRQILGQKVEFLVSFYNNEISEKSEIFDDQFSVERPDGSNFTLKIRSTKLEDSAMYFCASSEWANTDTQYFGPGTRLTVL.

The table lists this clone with many counts. The rearrangement joins TRBV5-1 to TRBJ1-1; TRBD1 matches 8 bases. J gave up 3 bases and V 4 bases, and 5 bases lay outside the gene matches. The CDR3 is 14 amino acids. In germline, CDR1 is SGHRS, CDR2 YFSETQ. CDR3 loop: CASSSQGAHTEAFF. CDR3 coding DNA: TGCGCCAGCAGCAGCCAGGGGGCGCACACTGAAGCTTTCTTT.

This clone came up many times. The CDR3 DNA sequence: TGTGCCAGCAGCCCCCCGGGGATAGATACGCAGTATTTT. Protein: CASSPPGIDTQYF. The chain combines TRBV3-1 with TRBJ2-3; a weak D match, TRBD2 (5 bases). V was clipped by 4 bases and J by 5 bases, with 10 bases between them. This CDR3 contains 13 residues. Per germline, CDR1 LGHDT and CDR2 YNNKEL (reference sequence).